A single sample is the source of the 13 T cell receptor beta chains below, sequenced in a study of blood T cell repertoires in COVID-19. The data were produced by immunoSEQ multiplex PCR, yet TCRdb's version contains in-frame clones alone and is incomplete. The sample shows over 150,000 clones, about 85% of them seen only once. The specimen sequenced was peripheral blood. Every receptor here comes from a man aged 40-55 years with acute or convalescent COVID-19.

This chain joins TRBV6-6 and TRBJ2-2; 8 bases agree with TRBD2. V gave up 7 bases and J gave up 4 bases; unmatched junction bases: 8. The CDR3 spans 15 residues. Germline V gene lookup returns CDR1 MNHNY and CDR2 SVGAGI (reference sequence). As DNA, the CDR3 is TGTGCCAGCACTTCCCCCGGGACTAGCACCGGGGAGCTGTTTTTT. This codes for CASTSPGTSTGELFF.

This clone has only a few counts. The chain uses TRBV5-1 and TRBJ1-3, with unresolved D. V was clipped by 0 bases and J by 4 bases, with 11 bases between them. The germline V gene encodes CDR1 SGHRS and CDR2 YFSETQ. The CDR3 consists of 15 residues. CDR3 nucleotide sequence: TGCGCCAGCAGCTTGGGCCCCTCGGGAGGAAACACCATATATTTT. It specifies CASSLGPSGGNTIYF.

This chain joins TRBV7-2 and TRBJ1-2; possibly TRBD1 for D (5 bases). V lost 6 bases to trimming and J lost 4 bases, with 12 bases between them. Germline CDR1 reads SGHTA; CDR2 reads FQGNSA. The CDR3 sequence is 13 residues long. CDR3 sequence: CASRGSGLYGYTF. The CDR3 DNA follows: TGTGCCAGCAGAGGATCAGGGCTCTATGGCTACACCTTC.

CDR3 nucleotides: TGTGCCAGCAGGACGGGGGGACAGCCCCAGCATTTT. Translating gives CASRTGGQPQHF. The rearrangement uses TRBV12-3 or TRBV12-4 and TRBJ1-5; tentative D call: TRBD1 (5 bases). The length of the CDR3 is 12 residues. Deletions cut 6 bases from V and 7 bases from J, with 10 bases between.

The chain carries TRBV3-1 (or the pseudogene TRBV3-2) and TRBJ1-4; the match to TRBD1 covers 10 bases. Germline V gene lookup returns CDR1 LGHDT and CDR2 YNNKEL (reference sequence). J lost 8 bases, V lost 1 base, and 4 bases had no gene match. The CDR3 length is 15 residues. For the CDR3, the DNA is TGTGCCAGCAGCCAAGGTTGGGGACAGGGGGAAAAACTGTTTTTT. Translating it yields CASSQGWGQGEKLFF.

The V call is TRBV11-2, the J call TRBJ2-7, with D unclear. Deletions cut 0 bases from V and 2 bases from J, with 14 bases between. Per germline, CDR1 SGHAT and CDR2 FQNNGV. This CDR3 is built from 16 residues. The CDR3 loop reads CASSLDLTTLTYEQYF. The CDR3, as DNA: TGTGCCAGCAGCTTAGATCTGACAACCCTTACCTACGAGCAGTACTTC. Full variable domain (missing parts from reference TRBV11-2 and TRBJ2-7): EAGVAQSPRYKIIEKRQSVAFWCNPISGHATLYWYQQILGQGPKLLIQFQNNGVVDDSQLPKDRFSAERLKGVDSTLKIQPAKLEDSAVYLCASSLDLTTLTYEQYFGPGTRLTVT.

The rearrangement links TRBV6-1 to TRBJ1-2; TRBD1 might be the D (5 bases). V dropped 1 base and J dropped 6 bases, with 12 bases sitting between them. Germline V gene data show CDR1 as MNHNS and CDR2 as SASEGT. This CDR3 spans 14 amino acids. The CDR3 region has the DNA TGTGCCAGCAGTGAAGGGAGGGGAATTAATGGCTACACCTTC. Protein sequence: CASSEGRGINGYTF.

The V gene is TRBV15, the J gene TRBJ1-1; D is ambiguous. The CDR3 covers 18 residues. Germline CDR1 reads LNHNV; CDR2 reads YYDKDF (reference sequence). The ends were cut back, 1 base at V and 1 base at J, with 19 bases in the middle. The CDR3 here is CATSRVAGSSVGNTEAFF. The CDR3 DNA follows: TGTGCCACCAGCAGAGTTGCAGGCTCAAGTGTTGGGAACACTGAAGCTTTCTTT.

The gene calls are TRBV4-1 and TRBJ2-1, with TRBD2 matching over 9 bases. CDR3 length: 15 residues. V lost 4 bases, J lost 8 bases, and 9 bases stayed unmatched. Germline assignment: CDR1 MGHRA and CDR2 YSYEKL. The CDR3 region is CASSPLAGKGDEQFF. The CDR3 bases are TGCGCCAGCAGCCCTCTAGCGGGGAAGGGGGATGAGCAGTTCTTC.

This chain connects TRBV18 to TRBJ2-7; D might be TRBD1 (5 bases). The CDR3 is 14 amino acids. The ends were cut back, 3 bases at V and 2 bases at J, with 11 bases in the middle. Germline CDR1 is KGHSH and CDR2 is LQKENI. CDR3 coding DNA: TGTGCCAGCTCACCCGAGCAAGGGGCCTACGAGCAGTACTTC. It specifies CASSPEQGAYEQYF.

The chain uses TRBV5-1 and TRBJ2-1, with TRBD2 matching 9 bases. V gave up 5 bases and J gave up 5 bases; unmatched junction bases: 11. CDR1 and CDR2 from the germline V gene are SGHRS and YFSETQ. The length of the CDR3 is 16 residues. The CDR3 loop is CASSYARGGGNNEQFF. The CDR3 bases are TGCGCCAGCAGTTACGCCCGCGGGGGGGGAAACAATGAGCAGTTCTTC.

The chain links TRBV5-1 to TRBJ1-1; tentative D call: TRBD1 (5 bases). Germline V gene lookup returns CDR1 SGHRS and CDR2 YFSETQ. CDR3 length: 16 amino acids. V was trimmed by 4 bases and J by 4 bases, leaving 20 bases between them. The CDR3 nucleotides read TGCGCCAGCAGCAGGGACTGGGGGGGGGAGGGCACTGAAGCTTTCTTT. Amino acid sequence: CASSRDWGGEGTEAFF.

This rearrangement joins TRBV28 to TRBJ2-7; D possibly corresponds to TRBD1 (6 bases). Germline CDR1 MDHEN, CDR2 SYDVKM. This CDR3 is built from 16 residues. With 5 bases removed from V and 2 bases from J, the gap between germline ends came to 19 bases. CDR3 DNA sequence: TGTGCCAGCAGTCCCGAAACAGGGATAAAGGCCTACGAGCAGTACTTC. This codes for CASSPETGIKAYEQYF.